Included here is one TCR beta chain sequence, with context. Its specificity is not known. Measured with immunoSEQ multiplex PCR; TCRdb has only the in-frame clones, and not every one. The profile covers around 18,000 clones, with about 85% appearing a single time and 9% to 10% taken by the ten largest. This CDR3 is 16 amino acids long. Germline CDR1 is SGDLS and CDR2 is YYNGEE. V dropped 3 bases and J dropped 0; count of bases not matched to a gene: 7. The data derive from a study of lymphopenia after photon versus proton radiotherapy. Study-level findings and limits: Post-nadir TCR diversity decline inversely tracked overall survival among those who died. Better survival with proton therapy was suggested as possible, not demonstrated. Relative stability marked proton patients; photon patients lost diversity and naive cells. After the lymphocyte nadir, photon-treated repertoires showed oligoclonal expansion, especially of CD8+ Temra cells.

This rearrangement joins TRBV9 to TRBJ2-3; 7 bases map to TRBD2. The sample consisted of peripheral blood, taken from a patient treated with proton-based radiotherapy. This receptor was obtained from a man between 65 and 85 years old with pancreatic cancer. In DNA, the CDR3 is TGTGCCAGCAGCGCCCGAGCGGGAATTAGCACAGATACGCAGTATTTT. This sequence encodes CASSARAGISTDTQYF.